The rows below give T cell receptor beta chains drawn from one sample of a study of blood T cell repertoires in COVID-19. Sequencing was performed with immunoSEQ multiplex PCR; in TCRdb, only in-frame clones are kept and a portion is missing. The repertoire includes approximately 260,000 clones, 89% of them detected once, and around 2% sits in the top ten. Sequenced material: peripheral blood. These receptors originate from a man aged 50 to 60 with acute or convalescent COVID-19. Each CDR3 is given with its conserved first and last residue. Fields, in order: CDR3 DNA, CDR3 protein, clone size, J gene, D gene, V gene. A D gene is named only where the DNA matches it firmly. A row's size may be missing; if present it is once, few, many or a size class.

cdr3_nt: TGTGCCATCAGTGGGGGAGTCGGCACAGATACGCAGTATTTT; cdr3_aa: CAISGGVGTDTQYF; clone_size: -; j_call: TRBJ2-3; d_call: -; v_call: TRBV10-3
cdr3_nt: TGTGCCAGCAATGGGGGGGCCACCCCCTACAATGAGCAGTTCTTC; cdr3_aa: CASNGGATPYNEQFF; clone_size: -; j_call: TRBJ2-1; d_call: -; v_call: TRBV27
cdr3_nt: TGTGCCAGCAGTTATGCGGGGGCTAACTATGGCTACACCTTC; cdr3_aa: CASSYAGANYGYTF; clone_size: -; j_call: TRBJ1-2; d_call: -; v_call: TRBV6-5
cdr3_nt: TGTGCCAGTGAAACTGGACAGGGTGGCGGCTACACCTTC; cdr3_aa: CASETGQGGGYTF; clone_size: -; j_call: TRBJ1-2; d_call: TRBD1; v_call: TRBV19
cdr3_nt: TGTGCCAGCTCAAGACAGGGGGCGGTGGAAGATACGCAGTATTTT; cdr3_aa: CASSRQGAVEDTQYF; clone_size: -; j_call: TRBJ2-3; d_call: TRBD1; v_call: TRBV18
cdr3_nt: TGCAGCGTTGGTGCAGGCGTCACCGGGGAGCTGTTTTTT; cdr3_aa: CSVGAGVTGELFF; clone_size: -; j_call: TRBJ2-2; d_call: -; v_call: TRBV29-1
cdr3_nt: TGTGCCAGCAGCCAAGGACAGGGATTTATCGACAATGAGCAGTTCTTC; cdr3_aa: CASSQGQGFIDNEQFF; clone_size: -; j_call: TRBJ2-1; d_call: TRBD1; v_call: TRBV3-1/TRBV3-2
cdr3_nt: TGTGCCAGCACCCTCGAGGCCCGAGCCGAGCAGTACTTC; cdr3_aa: CASTLEARAEQYF; clone_size: -; j_call: TRBJ2-7; d_call: -; v_call: TRBV6-6
cdr3_nt: TGCGCCAGCAGCTTGGTTGCGGGGCTTGAAGAGGGCTACACCTTC; cdr3_aa: CASSLVAGLEEGYTF; clone_size: -; j_call: TRBJ1-2; d_call: -; v_call: TRBV5-1
cdr3_nt: TGTGCCAGCAGCTCCTCCCGACAGGGGGCTCGGTATGGCTACACCTTC; cdr3_aa: CASSSSRQGARYGYTF; clone_size: -; j_call: TRBJ1-2; d_call: TRBD1; v_call: TRBV7-8
cdr3_nt: TGCGCCAGCAGCTTGGTGGGCATAAACACTGAAGCTTTCTTT; cdr3_aa: CASSLVGINTEAFF; clone_size: -; j_call: TRBJ1-1; d_call: -; v_call: TRBV5-1
cdr3_nt: TGTGCCAGCAGCTACGGGTCGAGCTACGAGCAGTACTTC; cdr3_aa: CASSYGSSYEQYF; clone_size: once; j_call: TRBJ2-7; d_call: -; v_call: TRBV7-3
cdr3_nt: TGTGCCAGCAGCCAAGCGGGGACAGGGGGAGGCTACACCTTC; cdr3_aa: CASSQAGTGGGYTF; clone_size: -; j_call: TRBJ1-2; d_call: TRBD1; v_call: TRBV3-1/TRBV3-2
cdr3_nt: TGTGCCAGCAGGGAGTACAATGAGCAGTTCTTC; cdr3_aa: CASREYNEQFF; clone_size: -; j_call: TRBJ2-1; d_call: -; v_call: TRBV6-6
cdr3_nt: TGTGCCAGCACAAACAGGGGGCGGGGTGAAAAACTGTTTTTT; cdr3_aa: CASTNRGRGEKLFF; clone_size: -; j_call: TRBJ1-4; d_call: TRBD1; v_call: TRBV6-5
cdr3_nt: TGTGCCAGCTTTTGGGAGGTAGGTTACACTGAAGCTTTCTTT; cdr3_aa: CASFWEVGYTEAFF; clone_size: -; j_call: TRBJ1-1; d_call: -; v_call: TRBV18
cdr3_nt: TGTGCCAGCAGCGTGAGCAGGGAAGGTGGCTACACCTTC; cdr3_aa: CASSVSREGGYTF; clone_size: -; j_call: TRBJ1-2; d_call: -; v_call: TRBV2
cdr3_nt: TGTGCCAGCAGATCTCCGGGGGGGACGCAGTATTTT; cdr3_aa: CASRSPGGTQYF; clone_size: -; j_call: TRBJ2-3; d_call: TRBD2; v_call: TRBV5-6
cdr3_nt: TGTGCCATCAGACCGGGACAGGGGGCGTCGGATGAGCAGTTCTTC; cdr3_aa: CAIRPGQGASDEQFF; clone_size: -; j_call: TRBJ2-1; d_call: TRBD1; v_call: TRBV10-3
cdr3_nt: TGTGCCAGTAGTATAGTTGGGACAGCATCCTACGAGCAGTACTTC; cdr3_aa: CASSIVGTASYEQYF; clone_size: -; j_call: TRBJ2-7; d_call: TRBD1; v_call: TRBV19
cdr3_nt: TGTGCCAGCAGCTTGTTGGCAGGTCGGATGGGTTCACCCCTCCACTTT; cdr3_aa: CASSLLAGRMGSPLHF; clone_size: -; j_call: TRBJ1-6; d_call: -; v_call: TRBV5-4
cdr3_nt: TGTGCCAGCAGTGGACAGGGTTGGAATTCACCCCTCCACTTT; cdr3_aa: CASSGQGWNSPLHF; clone_size: -; j_call: TRBJ1-6; d_call: TRBD1; v_call: TRBV25-1
cdr3_nt: TGTGCCAGCAGCTTAGTTCCGGGGTCCGACACAGATACGCAGTATTTT; cdr3_aa: CASSLVPGSDTDTQYF; clone_size: once; j_call: TRBJ2-3; d_call: -; v_call: TRBV7-9
cdr3_nt: TGTGCCAGCAGTTACTCGAGCGGAGCCCCCGGGACCCAGTACTTC; cdr3_aa: CASSYSSGAPGTQYF; clone_size: -; j_call: TRBJ2-5; d_call: -; v_call: TRBV6-6
cdr3_nt: TGTGCCAGCAGCTTAGCGGGGCGGGGTGGCCCAGATACGCAGTATTTT; cdr3_aa: CASSLAGRGGPDTQYF; clone_size: -; j_call: TRBJ2-3; d_call: -; v_call: TRBV7-2
cdr3_nt: TGCGCCAGCAGCCAAGACCATCCAGGAATCAATCAGCCCCAGCATTTT; cdr3_aa: CASSQDHPGINQPQHF; clone_size: -; j_call: TRBJ1-5; d_call: -; v_call: TRBV4-1
cdr3_nt: TGTGCCTCCTTGAGGTCTAGCACAGATACGCAGTATTTT; cdr3_aa: CASLRSSTDTQYF; clone_size: -; j_call: TRBJ2-3; d_call: -; v_call: TRBV11-2
cdr3_nt: TGTGCCACAGCATCGCAGGGAAATAGCAATCAGCCCCAGCATTTT; cdr3_aa: CATASQGNSNQPQHF; clone_size: -; j_call: TRBJ1-5; d_call: -; v_call: TRBV7-2
cdr3_nt: TGTGCCAGCAAAAGGGGACAGGGGGCCGGGGAGCTGTTTTTT; cdr3_aa: CASKRGQGAGELFF; clone_size: -; j_call: TRBJ2-2; d_call: TRBD1; v_call: TRBV7-3
cdr3_nt: TGTGCCAGCAGTTTAAGGGGCCCCGTGGGTGGCTACACCTTC; cdr3_aa: CASSLRGPVGGYTF; clone_size: -; j_call: TRBJ1-2; d_call: -; v_call: TRBV28
cdr3_nt: TGTGCCAGCAGCTTAGCCGGGGATCAGACCGGGGAGCTGTTTTTT; cdr3_aa: CASSLAGDQTGELFF; clone_size: -; j_call: TRBJ2-2; d_call: -; v_call: TRBV7-9
cdr3_nt: TGTGCCAGCAGCCTGGGGGGGCAGGAGACCCAGTACTTC; cdr3_aa: CASSLGGQETQYF; clone_size: -; j_call: TRBJ2-5; d_call: -; v_call: TRBV3-1/TRBV3-2
cdr3_nt: TGTGCCAGCCGCCCCGACAGGGTTTTAAACTATGGCTACACCTTC; cdr3_aa: CASRPDRVLNYGYTF; clone_size: -; j_call: TRBJ1-2; d_call: TRBD1; v_call: TRBV27
cdr3_nt: TGTGCCAGCAGCGCCCACTACCGGGACAGTGGTGGCTATGGCTACACCTTC; cdr3_aa: CASSAHYRDSGGYGYTF; clone_size: -; j_call: TRBJ1-2; d_call: TRBD1; v_call: TRBV7-9
cdr3_nt: TGTGCCAGCAGTGAACAAGGGGAGGGTAATGAAAAACTGTTTTTT; cdr3_aa: CASSEQGEGNEKLFF; clone_size: -; j_call: TRBJ1-4; d_call: -; v_call: TRBV25-1
cdr3_nt: TGCGCCAGCAGCTCGACAGGGCCCTACAATGAGCAGTTCTTC; cdr3_aa: CASSSTGPYNEQFF; clone_size: -; j_call: TRBJ2-1; d_call: TRBD1; v_call: TRBV5-1
cdr3_nt: TGTGCCAGCAGCCCCGGGACTGGAATCTATGAGCAGTACTTC; cdr3_aa: CASSPGTGIYEQYF; clone_size: -; j_call: TRBJ2-7; d_call: -; v_call: TRBV13
cdr3_nt: TGTGCCAGCAGTGAAGGTGGAGGGATAGCCGGGGAGCTGTTTTTT; cdr3_aa: CASSEGGGIAGELFF; clone_size: -; j_call: TRBJ2-2; d_call: -; v_call: TRBV6-1
cdr3_nt: TGCAGTGCTAGTCCCACTTTCAATGAGCAGTTCTTC; cdr3_aa: CSASPTFNEQFF; clone_size: few; j_call: TRBJ2-1; d_call: -; v_call: TRBV20-1